These 8 T cell receptor beta chains were sequenced from one sample in a study of T cell repertoires in cytomegalovirus infection. MiXCR, run by TCRdb on the reads, gives a single entry per CDR3 protein. The sample shows approximately 110,000 distinct CDR3 sequences, 25% to 35% of them seen only once. Their cognate antigens are unknown. The sequenced sample was CD8+ T cells from cultured PBMCs, obtained from culture after CMV antigen stimulation. These receptors came from a human donor in good health (CMV status not recorded). Some clones in this sample may be carry-over from other donors' samples.

This clonotype was recorded once. This chain links TRBV27 with TRBJ2-1; D is ambiguous. The germline V and J ends were trimmed by 2 bases and 6 bases, with 8 bases remaining between them. Germline assignment: CDR1 MNHEY and CDR2 SMNVEV (reference sequence). CDR3 length: 13 amino acids. CDR3 DNA: TGTGCCAGCAGTTTAATAGGCCCCAATGAGCAGTTCTTC. It is translated as CASSLIGPNEQFF.

The genes are TRBV6-5 and TRBJ1-5, with D unclear. Germline values: CDR1 MNHEY, CDR2 SVGAGI. The germline V and J ends were trimmed by 7 bases and 5 bases, with 27 bases remaining between them. The CDR3 runs to 18 residues. CDR3 in amino acids: CASKWRRYIEGSDQPQHF. DNA for the CDR3: TGTGCCAGCAAGTGGCGCCGGTACATAGAGGGATCGGATCAGCCCCAGCATTTT.

The sample holds many counts of this clonotype. The chain carries TRBV19 and TRBJ2-1, with D perhaps matching TRBD1 or TRBD2 (5 bases each). This CDR3 region has 12 residues. Trimming removed 2 bases at V and 9 bases at J, with 8 bases between. Germline V lookup: CDR1 LNHDA, CDR2 SQIVND (reference sequence). The CDR3 sequence: CASSISGTEQFF. CDR3 nucleotides: TGTGCCAGTAGTATAAGTGGGACTGAGCAGTTCTTC.

This chain connects TRBV20-1 to TRBJ2-3, with 7 bases identical to TRBD2. The CDR3 extends over 14 amino acids. Germline lookup yields CDR1 DFQATT and CDR2 SNEGSKA (reference sequence). The trim removed 6 bases at V and 5 bases at J, leaving 11 bases unmatched. CDR3 DNA sequence: TGCAGTGCCGTACGGCTAGCGGTTATAGATACGCAGTATTTT. This translates into CSAVRLAVIDTQYF.

This clonotype has a handful of counts. The chain links TRBV11-3 to TRBJ2-2, with 8 nucleotides matching TRBD1. The CDR3 consists of 16 residues. Germline CDR1 and CDR2: SGHNT and YENEEA. V was pared by 8 bases and J by 1 base, with 9 bases of the junction left unmatched. CDR3: CASSPTGTGNTGELFF. The CDR3 DNA follows: TGTGCCAGCTCTCCAACCGGGACAGGGAACACCGGGGAGCTGTTTTTT.

The V call is TRBV15, the J call TRBJ2-7; D not resolved. The V gene's germline CDR1 is LNHNV and CDR2 YYDKDF (reference sequence). Trimming shortened V by 3 bases and J by 4 bases, and 13 bases separated the two germline ends. The length of the CDR3 is 14 residues. CDR3 bases: TGTGCCACCAGCAGGCCCGGGCCTGATTACGAGCAGTACTTC. It encodes CATSRPGPDYEQYF.

This clonotype has ten or more counts. The chain joins TRBV7-6 to TRBJ2-2, with 7 nucleotides matching TRBD2. J gave up 1 base and V 5 bases, and 1 base lay outside the gene matches. Germline CDR1 is SGHVS and CDR2 is FNYEAQ. This CDR3 has 14 amino acids. CDR3 region: CASSPGGNTGELFF. The DNA of the CDR3 is TGTGCCAGCAGCCCGGGAGGGAACACCGGGGAGCTGTTTTTT.

There are many counts of this clonotype. This rearrangement joins TRBV7-2 to TRBJ1-2, with 8 positions matching TRBD1. The CDR3 spans 13 residues. Germline trimming cut 2 bases from V and 8 bases from J; bases unmatched to any gene: 4. Germline V gene lookup returns CDR1 SGHTA and CDR2 FQGNSA. The CDR3 loop is CASSLSPGGGYTF. The CDR3 nucleotides read TGTGCCAGCAGCTTAAGCCCAGGGGGCGGCTACACCTTC.